The 21 T cell receptor beta chains given below trace back to one sample, sequenced in a study of blood T cells in healthy people across ages. Through a sample-barcoded 5' primer and a J-beta primer mix, a second PCR was run for 7 to 11 cycles. TCRdb processed the 5' RACE reads anew with MiXCR; each CDR3 protein has one entry. The table lists around 1.1 million distinct CDR3 sequences, more than 30% of them singletons. The material sequenced was blood. All receptors derive from a man in his late teens or twenties in good health.

This rearrangement joins TRBV12-3 or TRBV12-4 to TRBJ2-3; a weak D match, TRBD2 (6 bases). The ends were cut back, 7 bases at V and 1 base at J, with 15 bases in the middle. The CDR3 sequence is 15 residues long. DNA for the CDR3: TGTGCCAGCACCCACCGGCGGGGAGGCACAGATACGCAGTATTTT. Protein product: CASTHRRGGTDTQYF.

This clonotype was detected a few times. The rearrangement joins TRBV29-1 to TRBJ1-1; weak D call: TRBD1 (5 bases). Germline V CDR1 and CDR2: SQVTM, ANQGSEA. This CDR3 has 15 residues. Between the trimmed V and J ends, which lost 2 bases and 4 bases, there was a span of 17 bases. The CDR3 coding sequence is TGCAGCGTTGAACTCCGAGGGGTGTTCAGCACTGAAGCTTTCTTT. The encoded protein is CSVELRGVFSTEAFF.

This clonotype has just a few counts. CDR3 nucleotide sequence: TGCAGTGCTAGAACAGGGACAGGGGGCGGACGATCACCCCTCCACTTT. As protein: CSARTGTGGGRSPLHF. This chain joins TRBV20-1 and TRBJ1-6; TRBD1 agrees at 12 bases. The CDR3 covers 16 residues. Per the germline V gene, CDR1 is DFQATT and CDR2 is SNEGSKA (reference sequence). Losses at the gene ends were 2 bases for V and 10 bases for J; bases not matched to a gene: 9.

This clonotype was detected many times. The chain is built from TRBV4-3 and TRBJ2-1, with TRBD2 as a possible D gene (6 bases). Trimming shortened V by 0 bases and J by 6 bases, and 12 bases separated the two germline ends. The V gene's germline CDR1 is LGHNA and CDR2 YSLEER. CDR3 length equals 15 residues. This CDR3 is CASSQEVLAGNEQFF. DNA of the CDR3: TGCGCCAGCAGCCAAGAGGTACTAGCCGGCAATGAGCAGTTCTTC.

CDR3 in DNA: TGTGCCAGCAGTTTATCGGCCGGGCGTAATGAGCAGTACTTC. Residues: CASSLSAGRNEQYF. The rearrangement links TRBV27 to TRBJ2-5; D is ambiguous. The CDR3 contains 14 residues. The ends were cut back, 0 bases at V and 11 bases at J, with 16 bases in the middle. Germline V gene sequence: CDR1 MNHEY, CDR2 SMNVEV (reference sequence).

This sequence joins TRBV20-1 and TRBJ2-2; the D gene is possibly TRBD1 (5 bases). Germline V gene lookup returns CDR1 DFQATT and CDR2 SNEGSKA (reference sequence). V lost 3 bases, J lost 4 bases, and 12 bases lay in between. This CDR3 is 14 amino acids long. Here the CDR3 reads CSASSRDGTGELFF. Here the CDR3 DNA reads TGCAGTGCTAGTAGCAGGGATGGCACCGGGGAGCTGTTTTTT.

The chain is built from TRBV29-1 and TRBJ2-2, with D unclear. The CDR3 is made up of 11 amino acids. Germline V gene data show CDR1 as SQVTM and CDR2 as ANQGSEA. Between the trimmed V and J ends, which lost 8 bases and 3 bases, there was a span of 7 bases. Here the CDR3 reads CSPAHTGELFF. The CDR3 region has the DNA TGCAGCCCGGCGCACACCGGGGAGCTGTTTTTT.

The rearrangement links TRBV5-1 to TRBJ1-1, with a weak D call TRBD1 (5 bases). Deletions cut 0 bases from V and 4 bases from J, with 13 bases between. This CDR3 has 15 residues. The germline V gene has CDR1 SGHRS and CDR2 YFSETQ. The CDR3 region is CASSLARRDGTEAFF. CDR3 in DNA: TGCGCCAGCAGCTTGGCCCGGAGGGACGGCACTGAAGCTTTCTTT.

This chain uses TRBV28 with TRBJ1-1; TRBD1 is a possible D gene (5 bases). Germline lookup yields CDR1 MDHEN and CDR2 SYDVKM. This CDR3 comprises 14 residues. V was cut by 3 bases and J by 7 bases, with 15 bases left in between. The CDR3 here is CASSFGREGNEAFF. The CDR3, as DNA: TGTGCCAGCAGTTTCGGCAGGGAAGGGAATGAAGCTTTCTTT.

The DNA of the CDR3 is TGTGCCAGCAGCTCCCCGGGACTAGCGGGGGGTTGGCAAGAGACCCAGTTCTTC. Translated: CASSSPGLAGGWQETQFF. This chain links TRBV7-2 with TRBJ2-5, with 15 bases aligning to TRBD2. The end of the DNA is better explained by TRBJ2-1, so the J call may be wrong. The CDR3 extends over 18 amino acids. Germline CDR1 SGHTA, CDR2 FQGNSA.

This chain uses TRBV4-1 with TRBJ2-5; 7 bases fit TRBD1. Germline CDR1 MGHRA, CDR2 YSYEKL. V trimming: 0 bases; J trimming: 11 bases; junction bases outside the gene matches: 12. The CDR3 runs to 15 residues. The CDR3: CASSQDVGASDRQYF. In DNA, the CDR3 is TGCGCCAGCAGCCAAGATGTTGGGGCGTCGGACAGGCAGTACTTC.

CDR3 in DNA: TGCAGTGCTAGAGCACAGGGATATCAGCCCCAGCATTTT. Its protein product is CSARAQGYQPQHF. The chain couples TRBV20-1 to TRBJ1-5, with a possible D match to TRBD1 (6 bases). The CDR3 is made up of 13 amino acids. From germline, CDR1 is DFQATT and CDR2 SNEGSKA (reference sequence). With 1 base removed from V and 5 bases from J, the gap between germline ends came to 9 bases.

The chain uses TRBV24-1 and TRBJ2-7; tentatively, D is TRBD1 (6 bases). V lost 7 bases to trimming and J lost 5 bases, with 14 bases between them. The CDR3 length is 13 residues. Germline V gene data show CDR1 as KGHDR and CDR2 as SFDVKD. CDR3 DNA: TGTGCCACCAGCAGGGGCAGGGGCCACGAGCAGTACTTC. Translation gives CATSRGRGHEQYF.

This rearrangement joins TRBV5-4 to TRBJ2-7; D is ambiguous. Germline V lookup: CDR1 SGHNT, CDR2 YYREEE (reference sequence). The length of the CDR3 is 13 residues. V dropped 2 bases and J dropped 3 bases, with 9 bases sitting between them. CDR3 in amino acids: CASSFGLNYEQYF. The CDR3 nucleotides are TGTGCCAGCAGCTTCGGGTTGAACTACGAGCAGTACTTC.

This clonotype showed up just a few times. The chain employs TRBV20-1 and TRBJ1-5, with no clear D. Trimming left V 5 bases short and J 2 bases short, with 13 bases between. Per the germline V gene, CDR1 is DFQATT and CDR2 is SNEGSKA (reference sequence). The CDR3 runs to 14 residues. DNA for the CDR3: TGCAGTGCTCGATTAGGTGTGGGCAATCAGCCCCAGCATTTT. It encodes CSARLGVGNQPQHF.

This chain uses TRBV4-3 with TRBJ2-4; 7 bases map to TRBD2. The J call is uncertain, as TRBJ2-5 better fits the DNA end. The CDR3 length is 14 residues. Germline-derived CDR1 and CDR2 are LGHNA and YSLEER. CDR3: CASSPVLAQETQYF. The CDR3 nucleotides are TGCGCCAGCAGCCCGGTACTAGCGCAAGAGACCCAGTACTTC.

This clonotype was seen more than once but under ten times. The chain joins TRBV20-1 to TRBJ2-3; D possibly corresponds to TRBD2 (5 bases). The V gene's germline CDR1 is DFQATT and CDR2 SNEGSKA (reference sequence). V lost 3 bases and J 6 bases, leaving 13 bases between the germline ends. The CDR3 is made up of 13 amino acids. CDR3: CSASLRGADTQYF. The CDR3, as DNA: TGCAGTGCTAGCCTACGGGGAGCCGATACGCAGTATTTT.

This clonotype was counted a few times. This chain uses TRBV12-3 or TRBV12-4 with TRBJ1-2; unclear D gene. The V end lost 2 bases, the J end lost 8 bases, and 21 bases lay between the germline ends. This CDR3 region has 16 residues. The DNA of the CDR3 is TGTGCCAGCAGTTTACAGGCTCTTCAGGCGGGAGACGGCTACACCTTC. This sequence encodes CASSLQALQAGDGYTF.

The chain recombines TRBV10-3 with TRBJ1-2; TRBD1 might be the D (6 bases). Germline CDR1 ENHRY, CDR2 SYGVKD. There are 13 residues in the CDR3. Deletions cut 2 bases from V and 5 bases from J, with 9 bases between. The CDR3 sequence is CAISETGPYGYTF. The CDR3 DNA reads TGTGCCATCAGTGAGACAGGGCCTTATGGCTACACCTTC.

This clonotype turned up a few times. This rearrangement joins TRBV5-1 to TRBJ1-4; unclear D gene. The CDR3 sequence is 14 residues long. The germline V and J ends were trimmed by 0 bases and 7 bases, with 10 bases remaining between them. The germline V gene encodes CDR1 SGHRS and CDR2 YFSETQ. The CDR3 nucleotides are TGCGCCAGCAGCTTGGAGGCCGCAGGTGAAAAACTGTTTTTT. This encodes CASSLEAAGEKLFF.

Concerning this clonotype itself: Sequence at one end of the junction differs from germline and may be a read error. This chain links TRBV7-2 with TRBJ2-1; D remains ambiguous. CDR3 length: 13 residues. Germline V gives CDR1 SGHTA, CDR2 FQGNSA. CDR3 DNA sequence: TGTGCCAGCAGCTTATTCGCCCGTAATGGGCAGTTCTTC. As protein: CASSLFARNGQFF.